The clone carrying this T cell receptor beta chain has at least ten counts. The data belong to a study of early T cells in non-severe SARS-CoV-2 infection. Study background: The authors sequenced bulk RNA from unsorted whole blood, leaving chains unpaired.

TCRdb recomputed calls from the 5' RACE reads with MiXCR, one row per CDR3 protein. The sample yields 50,000 to 65,000 distinct CDR3 sequences, 9.1% seen once. Germline V lookup: CDR1 SGHTA, CDR2 FQGNSA. Trimming shortened V by 0 bases and J by 7 bases, and 9 bases separated the two germline ends. This CDR3 is 14 amino acids long. The chain combines TRBV7-2 with TRBJ1-4; no definite D call. This receptor was identified in an adult who was a healthcare worker with PCR-confirmed SARS-CoV-2 infection or an uninfected control (not recorded which). The specimen sequenced was whole blood. CDR3 amino acids: CASSLAKEAEKLFF. The DNA of the CDR3 is TGTGCCAGCAGCTTAGCGAAGGAGGCTGAAAAACTGTTTTTT.